This T cell receptor beta chain was sequenced for a study of shared clonotypes between healthy human individuals. The study's findings and limits: Memory subsets had estimated richness that was generally smaller than that of naive subsets.

This CDR3 region has 12 residues. CDR1 and CDR2 from the germline V gene are MNHNY and SVGAGI (reference sequence). V was shortened by 6 bases and J by 6 bases, with 6 bases between the two germline ends. As to this clone: Its matching antigen is unknown. A much larger clone differs by one base, so this may be a read error.

Original processing methods: There were no quality scores in the junction-only immunoSEQ sequences, so filtering differed. Assay used: immunoSEQ multiplex PCR; TCRdb lists only in-frame clones, some missing. D and trimming were read from the DNA, whereas the V and J calls and clone size are those reported in that table. The sample holds 2 million to 2.5 million clones; 95% are singletons and the top ten take under 0.15%. Sequencing input: naive CD4+ T cells sorted from blood. Subset of the sample: CD45RA+ positively selected. This clonotype was sampled from a man between 18 and 29 years old in good health. J is TRBJ1-6 and V is TRBV6-6, with D unclear. CDR3 DNA: TGTGCCAGCAGCCCCCTTAATTCACCCCTCCACTTT. Protein sequence: CASSPLNSPLHF.